This record looks at one T cell receptor beta chain sequence and its context. The antigen remains unidentified. TCRdb's copy holds only in-frame clones and misses some; the assay was immunoSEQ multiplex PCR. The sample lists 150,000 to 200,000 clones, almost 95% occurring once. Germline CDR1 and CDR2: MNHEY and SVGAGI. This CDR3 is 10 amino acids long. Trimming stripped 8 bases from V and 6 bases from J, with 5 bases between. The entry originates in a study of T cell responses to AZD1222 COVID-19 vaccine. Overall study results and limits: Researchers took repertoire samples only after the peak T cell response had come. Along spike, vaccine-associated CD4 TCRs were found throughout, with dominance at 160-218 and 743-854.

The material sequenced was peripheral blood, taken on day 0 of AZD1222 vaccination. The source of this sequence is an adult in good health. The chain uses TRBV6-5 and TRBJ2-1, with D uncertain. The CDR3 protein is CASETNEQFF. For the CDR3, the DNA is TGTGCCAGCGAAACCAATGAGCAGTTCTTC.